Listed here are 5 T cell receptor beta chains from one sample, sequenced in a study of T cells in Graves' hyperthyroidism and ophthalmopathy. Amplification of TCR beta CDR3 regions used RNA as the template. When the TCR CDR3 underwent first-round RT-PCR, the HTBI primer set was used. A single record per CDR3 protein comes from TCRdb applying MiXCR to the multiplex PCR reads. The sample holds fewer than 900,000 distinct CDR3 sequences; roughly a sixth are singletons and the top ten take over 15%. Sequencing was performed on blood. These receptors all stem from a woman between 45 and 60 years old with Graves' hyperthyroidism that later progressed to Graves' ophthalmopathy.

At least ten counts were recorded for this clonotype. The CDR3 bases are TGCAGTGCTAGTCTAAGGAGCGGGGGCACAGATACGCAGTATTTT. Translation: CSASLRSGGTDTQYF. This sequence joins TRBV20-1 and TRBJ2-3; 7 bases line up with TRBD2. This CDR3 has 15 residues. Germline lookup yields CDR1 DFQATT and CDR2 SNEGSKA (reference sequence). V gave up 3 bases and J gave up 1 base; unmatched junction bases: 7.

The V gene is TRBV5-1, the J gene TRBJ2-7; D perhaps matches TRBD1 (6 bases). The CDR3 contains 14 residues. V was clipped by 5 bases and J by 0 bases, with 12 bases between them. CDR1 SGHRS and CDR2 YFSETQ come from the germline V gene. CDR3 nucleotides: TGCGCCAGCAGAGGGGACACTAACTCCTACGAGCAGTACTTC. This codes for CASRGDTNSYEQYF. Combining the CDR3 with reference TRBV5-1 and TRBJ2-7 gives the whole variable domain KAGVTQTPRYLIKTRGQQVTLSCSPISGHRSVSWYQQTPGQGLQFLFEYFSETQRNKGNFPGRFSGRQFSNSRSEMNVSTLELGDSALYLCASRGDTNSYEQYFGPGTRLTVT.

This clonotype was picked up a small number of times. The chain links TRBV19 to TRBJ2-3, with D tentatively TRBD2 (6 bases). CDR1 LNHDA and CDR2 SQIVND come from the germline V gene (reference sequence). The CDR3 is 14 amino acids. Trimming took off 6 bases at V and 6 bases at J, with 16 bases between the two ends. The CDR3 bases are TGTGCCAGTAGCATTACTGGGACTTCTGATACGCAGTATTTT. Protein: CASSITGTSDTQYF.

The gene calls are TRBV6-1 and TRBJ2-7; no clear D. The germline V and J ends were trimmed by 6 bases and 0 bases, with 15 bases remaining between them. CDR1 MNHNS and CDR2 SASEGT come from the germline V gene. The CDR3 is 15 residues long. This chain's CDR3 is CASSPDVTLSYEQYF. CDR3 DNA sequence: TGTGCCAGCAGCCCCGACGTAACCCTCTCCTACGAGCAGTACTTC.

CDR3 in amino acids: CSAHHRGRSGNTIYF. Written as DNA, the CDR3 is TGCAGTGCCCACCACAGGGGCCGCTCTGGAAACACCATATATTTT. The J gene is TRBJ1-3, the V gene TRBV20-1, with TRBD1 identical over 7 bases. J lost 0 bases, V lost 6 bases, and 8 bases had no gene match. Germline V CDR1 and CDR2: DFQATT, SNEGSKA (reference sequence). This CDR3 is 15 amino acids long.